This T cell receptor beta chain was sequenced for a study of T cells in Graves' hyperthyroidism and ophthalmopathy. Whole-study findings and limits: Most thyroid clonotypes with frequency above 0.001 were detected in blood.

Patients were excluded because of uncontrolled infection, other autoimmune disease, pregnancy or lactation. After removal of 4 bases from V and 5 bases from J, the junction contained 5 bases not matched to a gene. The CDR3 spans 15 residues. Germline values: CDR1 KGHDR, CDR2 SFDVKD. What was amplified from RNA transcripts were TCR beta CDR3 regions. Using the HTBI primer set, a first-round RT-PCR was run on the TCR CDR3. One entry per CDR3 protein, called by TCRdb with MiXCR from the multiplex PCR reads. This sample has some 92,000 distinct CDR3 sequences; roughly 40% occur once, and the top ten carry roughly a tenth. The sample holds many counts of this clonotype. Its antigen is currently unknown.

The chain combines TRBV24-1 with TRBJ2-7; 12 positions agree with TRBD2. The sample comprised peripheral blood or thyroid tissue (not recorded which). This TCR was sampled from a woman in her 30s with Graves' hyperthyroidism. DNA for the CDR3: TGTGCCACCAGTGACCCGACTAGCGGGAGCAACGAGCAGTACTTC. It specifies CATSDPTSGSNEQYF.